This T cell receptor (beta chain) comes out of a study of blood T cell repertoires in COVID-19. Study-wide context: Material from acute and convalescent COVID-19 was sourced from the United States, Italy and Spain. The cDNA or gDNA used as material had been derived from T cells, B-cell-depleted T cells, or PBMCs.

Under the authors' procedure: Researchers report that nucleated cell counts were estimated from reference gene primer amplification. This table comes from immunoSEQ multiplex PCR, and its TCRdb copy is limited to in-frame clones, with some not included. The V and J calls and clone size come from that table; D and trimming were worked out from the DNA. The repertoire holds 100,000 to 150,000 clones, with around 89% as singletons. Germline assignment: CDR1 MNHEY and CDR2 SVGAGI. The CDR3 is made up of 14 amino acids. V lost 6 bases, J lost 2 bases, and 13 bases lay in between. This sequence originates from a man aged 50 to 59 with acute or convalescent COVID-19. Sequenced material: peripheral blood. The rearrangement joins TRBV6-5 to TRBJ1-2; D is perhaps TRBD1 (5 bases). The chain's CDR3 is CASSSRTRNYGYTF. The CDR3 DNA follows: TGTGCCAGCAGCTCACGGACAAGGAACTATGGCTACACCTTC.